The count of the clone carrying this T cell receptor beta chain is one. All donors were healthy HIV-negative adults lacking recent acute infections or vaccinations. The donors were all Caucasian adults (living in Nashville, Tennessee). CD45RA-negative memory and CD45RA+ naive subsets were split from the CD4+ cells. Original analysis: Filtering differed for immunoSEQ, which gave only junction sequences without quality scores. The assay was immunoSEQ multiplex PCR, and TCRdb's table has in-frame clones only and misses some. The DNA gave D and trimming, while V, J and clone size come from that table. Of millions of clones listed, more than 80% are singletons. This sample stems from a study of shared clonotypes between healthy human individuals. Germline V lookup: CDR1 SGHAT, CDR2 FQNNGV. This CDR3 comprises 17 residues. The ends lost 1 base at V and 6 bases at J; junction bases unmatched: 11.

This receptor was obtained from a man in his late teens or twenties in good health. Some clones in this sample may be carry-over from other donors' samples. The gene calls are TRBV11-2 and TRBJ1-5; TRBD1 aligns across 8 bases. Material for sequencing was naive CD4+ T cells from PBMCs. This sample's subset: CD45RA+ positively selected. This chain's CDR3 is CASSLAPSSTGVQPQHF. For the CDR3, the DNA is TGTGCCAGCAGCTTAGCGCCCTCATCGACAGGGGTTCAGCCCCAGCATTTT.